This TCR beta chain is from a study of cytomegalovirus exposure and HLA in healthy donors. Overall study context: Sequencing of around 200 million T cells in an earlier analysis found roughly 120 million unique TCR beta sequences.

Regarding this clone: Its target is not known.

PCR amplification relied on 60 Vbeta primers (plus 13 Jbeta primers). Profiling relied on immunoSEQ multiplex PCR, and the TCRdb table lists in-frame clones only, not all of them. The sample holds over 150,000 clones, roughly 80% seen once. The study's findings and limits: The classifier was said to identify cytomegalovirus status with high specificity and sensitivity. A few V segments could not be told apart, such as TRBV6-2 and TRBV6-3, and were left out. Later findings reportedly placed an Asian-associated ancestry cluster below the roughly 700-donor mean for N-insertions.

Trimming removed 1 base at V and 1 base at J, with 16 bases between. Germline CDR1 and CDR2: SGHAT and FQNNGV. The CDR3 totals 17 residues. The chain couples TRBV11-2 to TRBJ2-5; D perhaps matches TRBD2 (6 bases). Sequences were obtained from PBMCs. The receptor's source is a woman between 25 and 40 years old in good health and CMV-seronegative. CDR3 nucleotides: TGTGCCAGCAGCTTAGTAGGAGGTAGCGGAAGCCAAGAGACCCAGTACTTC. Translation: CASSLVGGSGSQETQYF. Filled out from reference TRBV11-2 and TRBJ2-5, the complete variable domain reads EAGVAQSPRYKIIEKRQSVAFWCNPISGHATLYWYQQILGQGPKLLIQFQNNGVVDDSQLPKDRFSAERLKGVDSTLKIQPAKLEDSAVYLCASSLVGGSGSQETQYFGPGTRLLVL.